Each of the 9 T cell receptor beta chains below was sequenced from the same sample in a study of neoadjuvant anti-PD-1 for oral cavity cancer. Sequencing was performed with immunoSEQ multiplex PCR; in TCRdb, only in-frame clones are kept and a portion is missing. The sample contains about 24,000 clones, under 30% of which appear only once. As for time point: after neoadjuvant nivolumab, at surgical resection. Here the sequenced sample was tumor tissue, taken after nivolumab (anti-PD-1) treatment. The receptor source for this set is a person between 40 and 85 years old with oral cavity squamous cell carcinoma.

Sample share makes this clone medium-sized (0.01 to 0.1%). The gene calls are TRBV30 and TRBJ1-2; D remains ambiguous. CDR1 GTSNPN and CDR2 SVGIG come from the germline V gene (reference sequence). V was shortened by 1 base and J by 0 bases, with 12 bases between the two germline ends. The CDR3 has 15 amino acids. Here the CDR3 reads CAWSGTIKANYGYTF. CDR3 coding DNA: TGTGCCTGGAGTGGGACGATCAAAGCTAACTATGGCTACACCTTC.

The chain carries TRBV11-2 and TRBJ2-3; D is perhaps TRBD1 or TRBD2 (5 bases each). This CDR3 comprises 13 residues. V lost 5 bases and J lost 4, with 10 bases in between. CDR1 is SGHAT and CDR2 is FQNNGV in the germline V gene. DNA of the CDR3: TGTGCCAGCAGCCAAGGGACGGCAGATACGCAGTATTTT. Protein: CASSQGTADTQYF.

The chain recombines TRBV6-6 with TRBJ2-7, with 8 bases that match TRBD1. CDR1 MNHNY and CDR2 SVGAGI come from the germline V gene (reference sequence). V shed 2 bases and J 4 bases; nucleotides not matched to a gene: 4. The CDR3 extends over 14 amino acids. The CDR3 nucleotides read TGTGCCAGCAGTTACAGGGACAGGAGTTACGAGCAGTACTTC. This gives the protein CASSYRDRSYEQYF.

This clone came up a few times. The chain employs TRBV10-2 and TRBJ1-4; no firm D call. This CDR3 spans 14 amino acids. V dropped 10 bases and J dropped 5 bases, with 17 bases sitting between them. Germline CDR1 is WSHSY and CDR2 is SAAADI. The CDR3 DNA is TGCGCCACTTCGAGTCCGGACTCAAATGAAAAACTGTTTTTT. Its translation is CATSSPDSNEKLFF.

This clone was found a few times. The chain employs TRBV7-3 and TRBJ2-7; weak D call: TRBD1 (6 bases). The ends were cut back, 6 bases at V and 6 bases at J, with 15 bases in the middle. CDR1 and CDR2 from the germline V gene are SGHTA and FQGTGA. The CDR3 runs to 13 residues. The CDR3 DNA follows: TGTGCCAGCAGTCAGGGGTATAGCAGCGAGCAGTACTTC. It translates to CASSQGYSSEQYF.

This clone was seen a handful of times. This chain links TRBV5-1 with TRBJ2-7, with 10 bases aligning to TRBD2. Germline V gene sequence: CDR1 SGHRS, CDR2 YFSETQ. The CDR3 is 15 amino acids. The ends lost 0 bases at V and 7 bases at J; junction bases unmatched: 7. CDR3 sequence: CASSLGTSGAGEQYF. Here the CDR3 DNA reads TGCGCCAGCAGCTTGGGTACTAGCGGGGCGGGGGAGCAGTACTTC.

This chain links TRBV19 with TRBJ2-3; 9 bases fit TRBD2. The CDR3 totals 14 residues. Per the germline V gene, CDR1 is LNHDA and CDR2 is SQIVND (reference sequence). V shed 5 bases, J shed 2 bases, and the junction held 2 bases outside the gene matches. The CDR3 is CASSASGNTDTQYF. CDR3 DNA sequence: TGTGCCAGTAGTGCTAGCGGGAACACAGATACGCAGTATTTT.

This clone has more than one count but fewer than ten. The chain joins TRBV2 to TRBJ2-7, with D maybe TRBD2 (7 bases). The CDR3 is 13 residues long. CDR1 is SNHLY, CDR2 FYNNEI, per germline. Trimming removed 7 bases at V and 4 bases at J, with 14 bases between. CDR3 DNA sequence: TGTGCCAGCACAATCGGGGGGCTATACGAGCAGTACTTC. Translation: CASTIGGLYEQYF.

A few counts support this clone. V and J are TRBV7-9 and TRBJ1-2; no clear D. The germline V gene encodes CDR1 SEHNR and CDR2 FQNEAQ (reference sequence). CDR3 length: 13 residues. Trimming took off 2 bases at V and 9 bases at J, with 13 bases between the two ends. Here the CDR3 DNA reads TGTGCCAGCAGCTTATACGGGGAGGCGAGCTACACCTTC. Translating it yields CASSLYGEASYTF.